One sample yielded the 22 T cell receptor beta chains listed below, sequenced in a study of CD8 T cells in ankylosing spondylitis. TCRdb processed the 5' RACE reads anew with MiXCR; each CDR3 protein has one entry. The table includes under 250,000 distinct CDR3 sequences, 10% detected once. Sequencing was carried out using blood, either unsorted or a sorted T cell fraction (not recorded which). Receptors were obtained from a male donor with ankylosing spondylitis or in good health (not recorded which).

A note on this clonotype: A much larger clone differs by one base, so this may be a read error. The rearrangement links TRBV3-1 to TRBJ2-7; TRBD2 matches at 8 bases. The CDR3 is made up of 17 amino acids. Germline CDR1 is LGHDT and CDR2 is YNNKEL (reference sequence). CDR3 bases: TGTGTCAGCAGCCAAGTGGGCATGTCGGGAGGGCCCAACGAGCAGTACTTC. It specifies CVSSQVGMSGGPNEQYF.

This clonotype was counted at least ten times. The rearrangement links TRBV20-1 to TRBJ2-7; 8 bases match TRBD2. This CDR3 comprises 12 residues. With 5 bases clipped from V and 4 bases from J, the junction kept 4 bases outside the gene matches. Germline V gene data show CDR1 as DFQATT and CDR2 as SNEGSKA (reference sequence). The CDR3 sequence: CSAGKREYEQYF. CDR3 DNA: TGCAGTGCTGGGAAGCGGGAGTACGAGCAGTACTTC.

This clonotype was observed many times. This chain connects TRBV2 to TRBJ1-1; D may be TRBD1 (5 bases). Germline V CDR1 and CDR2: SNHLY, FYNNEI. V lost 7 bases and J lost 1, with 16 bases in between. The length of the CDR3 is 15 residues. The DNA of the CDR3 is TGTGCCAGCACCTTGGAGGGGCGCGGGAACACTGAAGCTTTCTTT. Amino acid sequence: CASTLEGRGNTEAFF.

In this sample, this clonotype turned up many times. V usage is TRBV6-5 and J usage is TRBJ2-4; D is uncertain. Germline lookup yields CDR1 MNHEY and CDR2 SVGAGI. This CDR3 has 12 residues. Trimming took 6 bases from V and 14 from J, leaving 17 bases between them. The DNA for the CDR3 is TGTGCCAGCAGGGACGGCCCAACCAACGAGTACTTC. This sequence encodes CASRDGPTNEYF.

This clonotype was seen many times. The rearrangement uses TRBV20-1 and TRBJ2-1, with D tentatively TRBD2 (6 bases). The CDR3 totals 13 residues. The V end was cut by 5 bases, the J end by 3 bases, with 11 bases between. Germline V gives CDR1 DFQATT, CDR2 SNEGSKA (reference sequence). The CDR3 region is CSAHLGGYNEQFF. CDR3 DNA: TGCAGTGCTCACTTGGGGGGCTACAATGAGCAGTTCTTC.

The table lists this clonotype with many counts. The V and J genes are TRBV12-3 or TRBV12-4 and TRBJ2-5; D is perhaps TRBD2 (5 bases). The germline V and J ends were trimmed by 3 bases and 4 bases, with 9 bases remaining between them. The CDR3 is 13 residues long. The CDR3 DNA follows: TGTGCCAGCAGTTTGGAGGACCTAGAGACCCAGTACTTC. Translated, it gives CASSLEDLETQYF.

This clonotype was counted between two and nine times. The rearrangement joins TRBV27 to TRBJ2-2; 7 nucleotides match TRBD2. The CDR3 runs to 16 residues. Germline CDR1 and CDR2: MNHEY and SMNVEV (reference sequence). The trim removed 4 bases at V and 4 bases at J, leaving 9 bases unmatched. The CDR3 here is CASSSDREGITGELFF. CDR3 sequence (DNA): TGTGCCAGCAGTTCCGATAGGGAGGGAATCACCGGGGAGCTGTTTTTT.

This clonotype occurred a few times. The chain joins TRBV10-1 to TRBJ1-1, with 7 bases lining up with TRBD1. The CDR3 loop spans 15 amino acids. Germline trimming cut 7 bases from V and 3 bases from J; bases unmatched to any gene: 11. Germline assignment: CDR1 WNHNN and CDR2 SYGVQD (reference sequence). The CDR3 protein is CASTRDSPQDTEAFF. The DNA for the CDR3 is TGCGCCAGCACTCGGGACAGCCCTCAGGACACTGAAGCTTTCTTT.

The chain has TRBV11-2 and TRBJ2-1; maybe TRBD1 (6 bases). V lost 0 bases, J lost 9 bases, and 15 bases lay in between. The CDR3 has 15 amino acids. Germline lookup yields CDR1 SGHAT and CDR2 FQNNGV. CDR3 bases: TGTGCCAGCAGCTTAGACCCTTCCTCCAGGGGTGAGCAGTTCTTC. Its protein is CASSLDPSSRGEQFF.

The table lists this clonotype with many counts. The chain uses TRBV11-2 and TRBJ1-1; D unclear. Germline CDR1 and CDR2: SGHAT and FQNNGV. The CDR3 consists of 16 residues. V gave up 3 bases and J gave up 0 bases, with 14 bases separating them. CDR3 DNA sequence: TGTGCCAGCAGCTTGGTTCGGCCGGACCTGAACACTGAAGCTTTCTTT. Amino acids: CASSLVRPDLNTEAFF.

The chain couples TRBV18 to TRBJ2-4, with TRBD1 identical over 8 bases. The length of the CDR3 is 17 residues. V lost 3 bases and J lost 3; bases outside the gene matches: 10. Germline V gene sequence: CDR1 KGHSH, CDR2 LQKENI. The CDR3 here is CASSPFRTGIDKNIQYF. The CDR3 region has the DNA TGTGCCAGCTCACCCTTCCGGACAGGGATCGACAAAAACATTCAGTACTTC.

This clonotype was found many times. The CDR3 sequence is CASSSENTGELFF. The CDR3 coding sequence is TGTGCCAGCAGCAGCGAGAACACCGGGGAGCTGTTTTTT. This sequence joins TRBV2 and TRBJ2-2; D remains unclear. Trimming shortened V by 6 bases and J by 1 base, and 6 bases separated the two germline ends. Germline loops: CDR1 SNHLY, CDR2 FYNNEI. The CDR3 length is 13 residues. Variable domain in full (rest from reference TRBV2 and TRBJ2-2): EPEVTQTPSHQVTQMGQEVILRCVPISNHLYFYWYRQILGQKVEFLVSFYNNEISEKSEIFDDQFSVERPDGSNFTLKIRSTKLEDSAMYFCASSSENTGELFFGEGSRLTVL.

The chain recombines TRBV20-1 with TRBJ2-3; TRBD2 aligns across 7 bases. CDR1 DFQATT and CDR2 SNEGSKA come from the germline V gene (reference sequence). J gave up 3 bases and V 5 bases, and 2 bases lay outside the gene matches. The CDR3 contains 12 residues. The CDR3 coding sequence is TGCAGTGCTCAACTAGCGACAGATACGCAGTATTTT. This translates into CSAQLATDTQYF.

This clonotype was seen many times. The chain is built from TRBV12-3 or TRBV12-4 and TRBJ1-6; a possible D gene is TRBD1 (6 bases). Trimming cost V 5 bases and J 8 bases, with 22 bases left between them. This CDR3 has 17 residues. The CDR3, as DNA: TGTGCCAGCAGTCCTCGACAGGAACCCATGCTATATTCACCCCTCCACTTT. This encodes CASSPRQEPMLYSPLHF.

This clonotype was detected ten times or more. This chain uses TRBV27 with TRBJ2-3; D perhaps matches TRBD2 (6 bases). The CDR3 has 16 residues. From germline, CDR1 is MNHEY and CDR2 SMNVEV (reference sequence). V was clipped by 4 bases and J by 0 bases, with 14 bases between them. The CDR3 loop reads CASSSVGTFSTDTQYF. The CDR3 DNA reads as TGTGCCAGCAGTTCGGTCGGGACTTTTAGCACAGATACGCAGTATTTT.

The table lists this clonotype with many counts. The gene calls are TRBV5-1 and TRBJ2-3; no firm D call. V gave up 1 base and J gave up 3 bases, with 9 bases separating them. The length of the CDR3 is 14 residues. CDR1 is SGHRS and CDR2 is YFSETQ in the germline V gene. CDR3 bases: TGCGCCAGCAGCTTGAATCTAAATACAGATACGCAGTATTTT. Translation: CASSLNLNTDTQYF.

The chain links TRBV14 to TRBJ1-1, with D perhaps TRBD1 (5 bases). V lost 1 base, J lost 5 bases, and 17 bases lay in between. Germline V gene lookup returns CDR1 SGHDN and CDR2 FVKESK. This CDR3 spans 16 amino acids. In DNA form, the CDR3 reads TGTGCCAGCAGCCAAGGACAGTCATACACGGGGACTGAAGCTTTCTTT. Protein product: CASSQGQSYTGTEAFF.

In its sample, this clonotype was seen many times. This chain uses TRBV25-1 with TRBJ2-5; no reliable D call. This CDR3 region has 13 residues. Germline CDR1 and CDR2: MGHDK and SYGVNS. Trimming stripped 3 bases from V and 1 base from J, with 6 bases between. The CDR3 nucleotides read TGTGCCAGCAGTGACCAAGGCCAAGAGACCCAGTACTTC. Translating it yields CASSDQGQETQYF.

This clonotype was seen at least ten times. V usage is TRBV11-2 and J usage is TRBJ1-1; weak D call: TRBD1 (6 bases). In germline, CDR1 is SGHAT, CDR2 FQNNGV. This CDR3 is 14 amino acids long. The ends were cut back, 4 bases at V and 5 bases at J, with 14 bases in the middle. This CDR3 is CASSSVGGKTEAFF. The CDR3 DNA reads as TGTGCCAGCAGCTCAGTGGGGGGCAAGACTGAAGCTTTCTTT.

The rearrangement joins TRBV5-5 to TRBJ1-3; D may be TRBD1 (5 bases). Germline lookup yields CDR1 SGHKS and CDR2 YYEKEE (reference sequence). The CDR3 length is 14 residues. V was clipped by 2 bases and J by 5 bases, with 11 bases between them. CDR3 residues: CASSFQEGRNTIYF. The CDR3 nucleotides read TGTGCCAGCAGCTTCCAGGAGGGGAGAAACACCATATATTTT.

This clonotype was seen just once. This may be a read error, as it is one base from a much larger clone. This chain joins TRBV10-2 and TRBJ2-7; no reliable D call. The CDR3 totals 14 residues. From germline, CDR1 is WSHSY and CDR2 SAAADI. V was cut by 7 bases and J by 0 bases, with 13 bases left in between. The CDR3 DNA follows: TGCGCCAGCAAGTCCGACGCAAGCTCCTACGAGCAGTACTTC. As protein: CASKSDASSYEQYF.

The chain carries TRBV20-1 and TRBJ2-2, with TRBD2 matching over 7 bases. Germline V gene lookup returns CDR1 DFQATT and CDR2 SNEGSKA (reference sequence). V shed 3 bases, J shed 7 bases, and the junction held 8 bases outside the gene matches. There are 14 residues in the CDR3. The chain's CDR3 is CSASSKREHGELFF. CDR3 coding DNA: TGCAGTGCTAGTTCCAAGCGGGAACACGGGGAGCTGTTTTTT.